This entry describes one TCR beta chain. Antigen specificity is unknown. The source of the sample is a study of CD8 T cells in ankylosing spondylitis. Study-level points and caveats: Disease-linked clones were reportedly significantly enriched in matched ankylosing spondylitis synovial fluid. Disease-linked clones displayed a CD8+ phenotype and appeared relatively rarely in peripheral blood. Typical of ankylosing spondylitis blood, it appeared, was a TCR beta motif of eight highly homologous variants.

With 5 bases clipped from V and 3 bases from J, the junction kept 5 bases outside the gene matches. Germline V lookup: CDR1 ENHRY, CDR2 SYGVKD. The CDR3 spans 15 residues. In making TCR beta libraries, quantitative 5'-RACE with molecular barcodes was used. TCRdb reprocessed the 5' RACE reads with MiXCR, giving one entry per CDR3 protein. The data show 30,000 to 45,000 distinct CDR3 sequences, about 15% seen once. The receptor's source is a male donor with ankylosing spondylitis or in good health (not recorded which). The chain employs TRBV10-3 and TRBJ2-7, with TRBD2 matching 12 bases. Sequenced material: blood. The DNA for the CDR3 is TGTGCCATCAGTCAAGGACTAGCGGGATACTACGAGCAGTACTTC. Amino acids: CAISQGLAGYYEQYF.